What follows is one T cell receptor beta chain and its context. This clonotype was detected ten times or more. The antigen it binds to is not known. No much larger clone is present one base from it, and per-base qualities are unavailable. This entry belongs to a study of Graves' ophthalmopathy and Graves' hyperthyroidism (dated by TCRdb to 2016 to 2019). For the study in its entirety: Peripheral blood samples were taken at the time of initial diagnosis, before any treatment was given. For independent validation, a separate cohort was made up of fewer than 20 hyperthyroidism patients plus 17 patients who later progressed from hyperthyroidism to ophthalmopathy. Following sample collection, hyperthyroidism patients were given methimazole at a starting dose of 30 mg daily, and ophthalmopathy patients were given high-dose intravenous methylprednisolone. T-cell repertoires of thyroid tissue and blood were compared in over 5 hyperthyroidism patients. A discovery set of 100 patients (about 45 ophthalmopathy, 55 to 60 stable hyperthyroidism) was enrolled to explore V-J signatures distinguishing ophthalmopathy from hyperthyroidism. To tell Graves' ophthalmopathy apart from Graves' hyperthyroidism, and to predict which patients would progress to ophthalmopathy, the study relied on TCR beta repertoire signatures. In total, approximately 130 blood samples were TCR-sequenced: 43 ophthalmopathy, some 75 hyperthyroidism and some 17 hyperthyroidism-to-ophthalmopathy patients. The 100 or so discovery patients were randomly split 7:3 into training and test sets.

Paper-wide results and their limitations: Sample size was not predetermined statistically, and investigators were not blinded to group allocation. Most expanded thyroid clonotypes with a frequency above 0.001 also appeared in blood, which suggests that blood repertoires may reflect the immune response in the thyroid. In validation, the model predicted ophthalmopathy progression with about 70% sensitivity and roughly 72% specificity; roughly eleven predicted patients were CT-confirmed with GO in a median of 6.5 months. In cross-validation, the 13-signature model distinguished ophthalmopathy from stable hyperthyroidism with roughly 90% sensitivity and roughly 81% specificity, and in the test set the corresponding values were roughly 80% and 76%.

From the cysteine up to the phenylalanine, the CDR3 has a length of 14 residues. The read is trimmed to its CDR3 DNA, 42 bases read in frame from base 1. The V and J ends are trimmed by 5 bases and 5 bases, leaving 15 bases between them. CDR1 MNHEY and CDR2 SVGAGI were looked up in the germline V gene. Ophthalmopathy patients had moderately to severely active disease, Clinical Activity Score of at least 3, NOSPECS grade of at least 4, and disease duration under 3 months. Anyone with other autoimmune diseases, uncontrolled infections, pregnancy or lactation was excluded from the study. Diagnosis relied on clinical symptoms, serum thyroxine, TRAb, thyroid ultrasound and orbital computed tomography. Ficoll-Paque density gradient centrifugation was used to isolate PBMCs from approximately 10 ml of fresh peripheral blood. Total RNA was extracted using Trizol reagent, and RNA quality was checked on an Agilent 2100 Bioanalyzer.

For repertoire sequencing, TCR beta CDR3 regions were amplified from RNA transcripts. The first round was an RT-PCR using HTBI primers with the Qiagen OneStep RT-PCR kit, and this first round was followed by a second-round multiplex PCR, then size selection and purification. Libraries were sequenced on an Illumina HiSeq2000 using paired-end 100 bp reads. In the authors' own workflow: SOAPnuke was used for read processing, and reads with adapters, uncalled bases, a mean Phred below 15, or no exact constant-primer or identifier match were discarded. COPE v1.2.5 was used to merge high-quality paired reads. Each unique nucleotide sequence was treated as a clonotype, and MiTCR v1.1 was used to align the clonotypes to the IMGT TRB V, D and J references. The analysis was limited to V-J combinations with a frequency above 0.0001, which together covered about 99% of repertoires. For each V-J combination, a TCR clonal expansion and chaos score was defined as the ratio of F50 clonal expansion to chaos observed in the TCRdist matrix. Welch's t-statistics and random forest were used to narrow the features down to 10 to 15 V-J combinations, which were then fed into a naive Bayes classifier. Thyroid-blood repertoire similarity was quantified with the Morisita-Horn index. Clones were called with MiXCR by TCRdb after fastp trimmed the public reads at Q25, and only in-frame beta chains were retained. Identical CDR3 proteins give one entry, which carries the most common genes and DNA. The V and J calls and clone size are TCRdb's, not the authors'. The sample table records roughly 500,000 distinct CDR3 sequences; about an eighth of these occur just once. Over 8% of the sample goes to the ten largest clones.

The sequencing sample was made of blood. The sequence derives from a woman between 25 and 40 years old with Graves' ophthalmopathy. Donor details come from another sample of the same person, matched by shared clones. The chain couples TRBV6-5 to TRBJ1-1; too little of a D gene remains to name it. The DNA sequence is as follows: TGTGCCAGCAGTCCATTGTCTGGAGGGACTGAAGCTTTCTTT. It specifies CASSPLSGGTEAFF.